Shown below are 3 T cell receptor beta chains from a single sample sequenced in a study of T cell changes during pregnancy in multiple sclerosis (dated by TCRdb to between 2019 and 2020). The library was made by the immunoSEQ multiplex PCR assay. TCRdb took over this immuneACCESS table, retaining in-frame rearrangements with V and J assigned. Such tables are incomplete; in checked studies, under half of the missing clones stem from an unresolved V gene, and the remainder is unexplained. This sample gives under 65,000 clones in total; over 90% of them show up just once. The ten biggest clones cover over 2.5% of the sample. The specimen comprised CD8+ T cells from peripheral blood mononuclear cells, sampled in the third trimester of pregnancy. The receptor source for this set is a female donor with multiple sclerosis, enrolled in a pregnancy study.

DNA of the CDR3: TGTGCCAGCAGCTTAGGGCCCCGCCCCGGGACTAGACTTTACAATGAGCAGTTCTTC. It specifies CASSLGPRPGTRLYNEQFF. The chain uses TRBV7-6 and TRBJ2-1, with 8 positions matching TRBD2. Germline trimming cut 1 base from V and 4 bases from J; bases unmatched to any gene: 15. CDR1 SGHVS and CDR2 FNYEAQ come from the germline V gene. CDR3 size: 19 residues. The full variable domain, rest sourced from reference TRBV7-6 and TRBJ2-1, is GAGVSQSPRYKVTKRGQDVALRCDPISGHVSLYWYRQALGQGPEFLTYFNYEAQQDKSGLPNDRFSAERPEGSISTLTIQRTEQRDSAMYRCASSLGPRPGTRLYNEQFFGPGTRLTVL.

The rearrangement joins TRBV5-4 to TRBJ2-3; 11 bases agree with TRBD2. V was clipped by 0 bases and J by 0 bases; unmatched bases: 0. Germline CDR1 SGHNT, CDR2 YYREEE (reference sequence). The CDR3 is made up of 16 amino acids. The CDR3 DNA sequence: TGTGCCAGCAGCTTGGTAGCGGGGGGGAGCACAGATACGCAGTATTTT. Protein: CASSLVAGGSTDTQYF. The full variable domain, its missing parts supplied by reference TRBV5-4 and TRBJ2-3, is ETGVTQSPTHLIKTRGQQVTLRCSSQSGHNTVSWYQQALGQGPQFIFQYYREEENGRGNFPPRFSGLQFPNYSSELNVNALELDDSALYLCASSLVAGGSTDTQYFGPGTRLTVL.

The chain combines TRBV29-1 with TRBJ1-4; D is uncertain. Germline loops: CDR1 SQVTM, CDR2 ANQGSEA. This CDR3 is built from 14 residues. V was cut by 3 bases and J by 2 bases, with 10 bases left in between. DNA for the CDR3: TGCAGCGTTGATGTACTGGAGACTAATGAAAAACTGTTTTTT. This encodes CSVDVLETNEKLFF.